A selection of T cell receptor beta chains follows, all from one sample in a study of shared clonotypes between healthy human individuals. Produced via immunoSEQ multiplex PCR; TCRdb's table is partial and in-frame only. The sample shows hundreds of thousands of clones, about 96% of them seen only once. Specimen: naive CD8+ T cells sorted from blood. These receptors were taken from a young man in good health. Both conserved end residues are part of each CDR3. A D gene is named only where the DNA matches it firmly. For some rows the clone size is stated as once, few or many, or as a class when expanded; others skip it.

abundance,d_gene,j_gene,v_gene,CDR3nt,CDR3aa
-,-,TRBJ2-3,TRBV5-1,TGCGCCAGCAGCTTGGTGGGAATCACAGATACGCAGTATTTT,CASSLVGITDTQYF
-,-,TRBJ1-1,TRBV5-1,TGCGCCAGCAGCTCTCAGGACAGCTTGAACACTGAAGCTTTCTTT,CASSSQDSLNTEAFF
-,TRBD1,TRBJ2-1,TRBV2,TGTGCCACCGACAGGGGGACGTACAATGAGCAGTTCTTC,CATDRGTYNEQFF
-,TRBD2,TRBJ2-3,TRBV27,TGTGCCAAGACCCTGCGGGAGGGCCTCGCAGATACGCAGTATTTT,CAKTLREGLADTQYF
-,TRBD1,TRBJ1-5,TRBV28,TGTGCCAGCAGTCTCGGACAGGGGAATCAGCCCCAGCATTTT,CASSLGQGNQPQHF
once,-,TRBJ2-4,TRBV5-5,TGTGCCAGCGGAGCCGGGAACCCCCAAAACATTCAGTACTTC,CASGAGNPQNIQYF
-,-,TRBJ2-1,TRBV27,TGTGCCAGCAGTACCTTCGGACAGAAAGACTCCTACAATGAGCAGTTCTTC,CASSTFGQKDSYNEQFF
once,-,TRBJ2-7,TRBV19,TGTGCCAGTAGTGCGGTGGCGTCTTCCCCCTACGAGCAGTACTTC,CASSAVASSPYEQYF
once,TRBD1,TRBJ2-3,TRBV11-2,TGTGCCAGCAGCTACGGGGCGCAGGGGGATACAGATACGCAGTATTTT,CASSYGAQGDTDTQYF
-,-,TRBJ2-1,TRBV25-1,TGTGCCAGCAGTGAATATTCCCATCCAGCGTATGAGCAGTTCTTC,CASSEYSHPAYEQFF
-,-,TRBJ2-1,TRBV6-5,TGTGCCAGCAGCCAACGTAAGACTAGGAATGAGCAGTTCTTC,CASSQRKTRNEQFF
-,-,TRBJ2-1,TRBV29-1,TGCAGCGTTGAAGATCCAGTGACTACCAAATACAATGAGCAGTTCTTC,CSVEDPVTTKYNEQFF
-,-,TRBJ1-2,TRBV11-3,TGTGCCAGCAGCTTAGCGGCAGGGACGTGCTACACCTTC,CASSLAAGTCYTF
once,-,TRBJ2-7,TRBV7-2,TGTGCCAGCACCTCATTCACTAGCTCCTACGAGCAGTACTTC,CASTSFTSSYEQYF
-,-,TRBJ2-7,TRBV19,TGTGCCAGTAGTATGGAATCCGAGCAGTACTTC,CASSMESEQYF
-,-,TRBJ2-6,TRBV27,TGTGCCAGCACCACCCGAACGGAAGGGGGTTCCTCTGGGGCCAACGTCCTGACTTTC,CASTTRTEGGSSGANVLTF
-,-,TRBJ2-7,TRBV7-9,TGTGCCAGCAGCTTTGACCCGTTTCCTTCTTTGGAGCAGTACTTC,CASSFDPFPSLEQYF
-,TRBD1,TRBJ2-7,TRBV7-9,TGTGCCAGCAGCTATTCGGAAGGGGGCCCCCGGCAGTACTTC,CASSYSEGGPRQYF
once,-,TRBJ1-2,TRBV7-2,TGTGCCAGCAGCTTAAACTCAAGACAGCCTATGAGGGACGGCTACACCTTC,CASSLNSRQPMRDGYTF
-,-,TRBJ1-5,TRBV28,TGTGCCAGCAGGCAAAATCAGCCCCAGCATTTT,CASRQNQPQHF
-,-,TRBJ1-2,TRBV5-6,TGTGCCAGCAGCTTGGAGGGGACGACCTTGTTCTATGGCTACACCTTC,CASSLEGTTLFYGYTF
once,TRBD2,TRBJ2-7,TRBV9,TGTGCCAGCAGCGCCGAACAGAGCGGGAGGGACTCCTACGAGCAGTACTTC,CASSAEQSGRDSYEQYF
-,TRBD1,TRBJ1-5,TRBV27,TGTGCCAGCAGTCGACAGGGAATCCATCAGCCCCAGCATTTT,CASSRQGIHQPQHF
-,-,TRBJ2-2,TRBV21-1,TGTGCCAGCAGCAAAGTAGCGGGAACGAACACCGGGGAGCTGTTTTTT,CASSKVAGTNTGELFF
-,-,TRBJ1-2,TRBV9,TGTGCCAGCAGCGTAGCCGCTAAGACAGGCCCCTATGGCTACACCTTC,CASSVAAKTGPYGYTF
-,-,TRBJ1-4,TRBV19,TGTGCCAGTAGTTCCCCACACAGTTATAATGAAAAACTGTTTTTT,CASSSPHSYNEKLFF
-,-,TRBJ2-7,TRBV27,TGTGCCAGCAGTTTATCGCCGGGATCCGGTTCATACGAGCAGTACTTC,CASSLSPGSGSYEQYF
once,TRBD1,TRBJ1-2,TRBV29-1,TGCAGCGTTGGGGACAGGGAGAACTATGGCTACACCTTC,CSVGDRENYGYTF
-,-,TRBJ2-1,TRBV9,TGTGCCAGCAGCGTAGGGTCCTACAATGAGCAGTTCTTC,CASSVGSYNEQFF
-,-,TRBJ2-7,TRBV11-2,TGTGCCAGCAGCTTAGGGCGGACTGGGATCCACGAGCAGTACTTC,CASSLGRTGIHEQYF
-,-,TRBJ2-7,TRBV13,TGTGCCAGCAGCTTACAGGGTTTCAACGAGCAGTACTTC,CASSLQGFNEQYF
-,TRBD2,TRBJ2-1,TRBV7-9,TGTGCCAGCAGCCGAGGACTAGCGGGAGAAAATGAGCAGTTCTTC,CASSRGLAGENEQFF
-,-,TRBJ2-3,TRBV27,TGTGCCAGCAGGCTCACAACCTGGAGTTCGGGAGATACGCAGTATTTT,CASRLTTWSSGDTQYF
-,TRBD2,TRBJ2-7,TRBV7-2,TGTGCCAGCTCATTTATCGGGGGGACTACATACGAGCAGTACTTC,CASSFIGGTTYEQYF
-,-,TRBJ2-5,TRBV5-6,TGTGCCAGCAGCTTGTTCGAGACCCTTCGCAGAATCCAAGAGACCCAGTACTTC,CASSLFETLRRIQETQYF
-,-,TRBJ2-3,TRBV29-1,TGCAGCGTTAAGGAGGCTGGCAATACGCAGTATTTT,CSVKEAGNTQYF
once,TRBD2,TRBJ2-1,TRBV14,TGTGCCAGCAGCCAGATTGCGGGAGGGCCTAGTCATGAGCAGTTCTTC,CASSQIAGGPSHEQFF
once,-,TRBJ1-1,TRBV9,TGTGCCAGCAGCGAAGACAGTAACACTGAAGCTTTCTTT,CASSEDSNTEAFF